The table lists the clone carrying this TCR beta chain with many counts. Molecular barcoded adaptors covering alpha/delta and beta/gamma chains were used on about 0.4 ug RNA. TCRdb independently ran MiXCR on the reads; one entry per CDR3 protein. The table shows around 130,000 distinct CDR3 sequences, with roughly 13% occurring only once. Germline assignment: CDR1 MNHEY and CDR2 SVGEGT. Trimming removed 6 bases from V and 0 bases from J, with 18 bases in between. The CDR3 contains 17 residues. The sample belongs to a study of read filtering for tumor transcriptome and immune sequencing. This chain uses TRBV6-2 or TRBV6-3 with TRBJ2-1; maybe TRBD2 (5 bases). The specimen sequenced was a population of CD138-negative cells sorted from bone marrow. The sequence was obtained from a donor aged 40 or over with multiple myeloma. CDR3 region: CASSNPYGKSSYNEQFF. The CDR3 DNA reads as TGTGCCAGCAGCAACCCCTACGGGAAGAGCTCCTACAATGAGCAGTTCTTC.